These T cell receptor beta chains were read from a single sample in a study of T cell repertoires in cytomegalovirus infection. TCRdb passed the reads through MiXCR, listing each CDR3 protein once. The sample consists of 250,000 to 350,000 distinct CDR3 sequences, roughly 24% of them appearing once. Input material: PBMCs. These receptors all come from a human donor in good health (CMV status not recorded). Some clones in this sample may be carry-over from other donors' samples. CDR3s include the opening cysteine and the closing phenylalanine or tryptophan. Fields, in order: J gene, V gene, D gene, clone size, CDR3 DNA, CDR3 protein. The D gene is left open where the match is weak. A clone size is listed for some rows: how often the clone was seen (once, few, many), or a class if it is expanded.

j_gene: TRBJ2-3; v_gene: TRBV5-1; d_gene: TRBD2; abundance: -; CDR3nt: TGCGCCAGCAGCCCACCACTAGCGGGAGGGGCAGATACGCAGTATTTT; CDR3aa: CASSPPLAGGADTQYF
j_gene: TRBJ2-7; v_gene: TRBV10-3; d_gene: -; abundance: many; CDR3nt: TGTGCCATCAGTGAGCCGAACTACGAGCAGTACTTC; CDR3aa: CAISEPNYEQYF
j_gene: TRBJ2-2; v_gene: TRBV28; d_gene: -; abundance: -; CDR3nt: TGTGCCAGCACACCACCCGGGTCCGGGGAGCTGTTTTTT; CDR3aa: CASTPPGSGELFF
j_gene: TRBJ2-1; v_gene: TRBV5-6; d_gene: TRBD2; abundance: -; CDR3nt: TGTGCCAGCAGCTGGCAGGGACTAGCCGGGAATGAGCAGTTCTTC; CDR3aa: CASSWQGLAGNEQFF
j_gene: TRBJ2-3; v_gene: TRBV28; d_gene: TRBD2; abundance: -; CDR3nt: TGTGCCAGCAGCCGCCCAGTAGCGGGAAAAGATACGCAGTATTTT; CDR3aa: CASSRPVAGKDTQYF
j_gene: TRBJ2-4; v_gene: TRBV28; d_gene: TRBD1; abundance: -; CDR3nt: TGTGCCAGCAGTTTGGAGACAGGGTTGCAAAACATTCAGTACTTC; CDR3aa: CASSLETGLQNIQYF
j_gene: TRBJ2-2; v_gene: TRBV28; d_gene: -; abundance: few; CDR3nt: TGTGCCAGCAGCCTAAGTTTCGGGGAGCTGTTTTTT; CDR3aa: CASSLSFGELFF
j_gene: TRBJ2-5; v_gene: TRBV19; d_gene: -; abundance: -; CDR3nt: TGTGCCAGTAGTCTCGTATTGGGCGAAGAGACCCAGTACTTC; CDR3aa: CASSLVLGEETQYF
j_gene: TRBJ2-3; v_gene: TRBV6-4; d_gene: TRBD2; abundance: -; CDR3nt: TGTGCCAGCAGCGAAAGCGGGACCACAGATACGCAGTATTTT; CDR3aa: CASSESGTTDTQYF
j_gene: TRBJ2-7; v_gene: TRBV6-2/TRBV6-3; d_gene: TRBD2; abundance: -; CDR3nt: TGTGCCAGCAGATTCCTCGGACTAGCGGGATCTAACGAGCAGTACTTC; CDR3aa: CASRFLGLAGSNEQYF
j_gene: TRBJ2-1; v_gene: TRBV29-1; d_gene: TRBD2; abundance: few; CDR3nt: TGCAGCCTTGAGCGGGAGGCAATTTACAATGAGCAGTTCTTC; CDR3aa: CSLEREAIYNEQFF
j_gene: TRBJ2-5; v_gene: TRBV19; d_gene: -; abundance: few; CDR3nt: TGTGCCAGTAGTACTGGGCTCCAAGAGACCCAGTACTTC; CDR3aa: CASSTGLQETQYF
j_gene: TRBJ1-3; v_gene: TRBV5-1; d_gene: -; abundance: few; CDR3nt: TGCGCCAGCAGTTCCGGGACACCAAACTCTGGAAACACCATATATTTT; CDR3aa: CASSSGTPNSGNTIYF
j_gene: TRBJ2-5; v_gene: TRBV20-1; d_gene: -; abundance: -; CDR3nt: TGCAGTGCTAGGGGGGCGCGGCGGGACCCCGAGACCCAGTACTTC; CDR3aa: CSARGARRDPETQYF
j_gene: TRBJ1-1; v_gene: TRBV7-8; d_gene: -; abundance: many; CDR3nt: TGTGCCAGCAGCTTAGGAGGGGGCACTGAAGCTTTCTTT; CDR3aa: CASSLGGGTEAFF
j_gene: TRBJ2-3; v_gene: TRBV7-2; d_gene: -; abundance: -; CDR3nt: TGTGCCAGCAGCTCACGCCAGTCCTCTCTGGGGAATACGCAGTATTTT; CDR3aa: CASSSRQSSLGNTQYF
j_gene: TRBJ1-3; v_gene: TRBV20-1; d_gene: -; abundance: few; CDR3nt: TGCAGTGCTAGGAGACAGGTCTCTGGAAACACCATATATTTT; CDR3aa: CSARRQVSGNTIYF
j_gene: TRBJ2-1; v_gene: TRBV7-8; d_gene: TRBD2; abundance: many; CDR3nt: TGTGCCAGCAGCTTAGCGCTGTCTAGCGGGAGTCAGGGGAGCTCCTACAATGAGCAGTTCTTC; CDR3aa: CASSLALSSGSQGSSYNEQFF
j_gene: TRBJ1-5; v_gene: TRBV20-1; d_gene: -; abundance: -; CDR3nt: TGCAGTGCTAGAGTTGGGGTATCTTACGATCAGCCCCAGCATTTT; CDR3aa: CSARVGVSYDQPQHF
j_gene: TRBJ1-1; v_gene: TRBV27; d_gene: -; abundance: few; CDR3nt: TGTGCCAGCGGAATTACGGGACTTACGAACACTGAAGCTTTCTTT; CDR3aa: CASGITGLTNTEAFF
j_gene: TRBJ1-4; v_gene: TRBV12-3/TRBV12-4; d_gene: -; abundance: -; CDR3nt: TGTGCCAGCAGTTTGGGCGGAGATGTCGAAAAACTGTTTTTT; CDR3aa: CASSLGGDVEKLFF
j_gene: TRBJ1-1; v_gene: TRBV13; d_gene: TRBD1; abundance: -; CDR3nt: TGTGCCAGCAGCCAACAGGGGGGTAGATTGGAAGCTTTCTTT; CDR3aa: CASSQQGGRLEAFF
j_gene: TRBJ2-1; v_gene: TRBV28; d_gene: TRBD1; abundance: -; CDR3nt: TGTGCCAGCAAGGGACAGGGGGAAAGCGATGAGCAGTTCTTC; CDR3aa: CASKGQGESDEQFF
j_gene: TRBJ2-7; v_gene: TRBV27; d_gene: TRBD2; abundance: -; CDR3nt: TGTGCCAGCAGTCCCCGGACTAGCGGAGCCTACGAGCAGTACTTC; CDR3aa: CASSPRTSGAYEQYF
j_gene: TRBJ2-1; v_gene: TRBV7-9; d_gene: TRBD1; abundance: -; CDR3nt: TGTGCCAGCAGCCGGATGACAGGGGAGTTCTTC; CDR3aa: CASSRMTGEFF
j_gene: TRBJ2-5; v_gene: TRBV11-2; d_gene: -; abundance: -; CDR3nt: TGTGCCAGCAGCTCACGGACAGTCCAAGAGACCCAGTACTTC; CDR3aa: CASSSRTVQETQYF
j_gene: TRBJ2-5; v_gene: TRBV5-1; d_gene: -; abundance: few; CDR3nt: TGCGCCAGCAGCCAGCCGACTCCCCTGGGAGAGACCCAGTACTTC; CDR3aa: CASSQPTPLGETQYF
j_gene: TRBJ2-1; v_gene: TRBV29-1; d_gene: -; abundance: many; CDR3nt: TGCAGCGTTGTTCTCTGGACGGGGGATAATGAGCAGTTCTTC; CDR3aa: CSVVLWTGDNEQFF
j_gene: TRBJ2-2; v_gene: TRBV11-2; d_gene: TRBD1; abundance: -; CDR3nt: TGTGCCAGCAGAGAGACAGGGACCACCGGGGAGCTGTTTTTT; CDR3aa: CASRETGTTGELFF
j_gene: TRBJ2-5; v_gene: TRBV28; d_gene: -; abundance: -; CDR3nt: TGTGCCAGCAGTTTGATCGCAAGTGGGGAGACCCAGTACTTC; CDR3aa: CASSLIASGETQYF
j_gene: TRBJ1-1; v_gene: TRBV7-9; d_gene: -; abundance: few; CDR3nt: TGTGCCAGCAGCCTGGGGGGCTCTGAAGCTTTCTTT; CDR3aa: CASSLGGSEAFF
j_gene: TRBJ2-3; v_gene: TRBV5-1; d_gene: -; abundance: -; CDR3nt: TGCGCCAGCAGCCCGGAACGCACAGATACGCAGTATTTT; CDR3aa: CASSPERTDTQYF
j_gene: TRBJ2-2; v_gene: TRBV6-4; d_gene: -; abundance: many; CDR3nt: TGTGCCAGCAGTGTCGACAGGGAGGTCACCGGGGAGCTGTTTTTT; CDR3aa: CASSVDREVTGELFF
j_gene: TRBJ2-1; v_gene: TRBV20-1; d_gene: -; abundance: few; CDR3nt: TGCAGTGCTAGAGATGCAGGGTACCAGTTCTTC; CDR3aa: CSARDAGYQFF
j_gene: TRBJ1-6; v_gene: TRBV7-2; d_gene: -; abundance: -; CDR3nt: TGTGCCAGCAGCTTAGCGCAACGTTCACCCCTCCACTTT; CDR3aa: CASSLAQRSPLHF
j_gene: TRBJ2-1; v_gene: TRBV20-1; d_gene: TRBD2; abundance: -; CDR3nt: TGCAGTGCTATTCGGACTAGCGGGGGGAGTGAGCAGTTCTTC; CDR3aa: CSAIRTSGGSEQFF
j_gene: TRBJ2-2; v_gene: TRBV7-2; d_gene: TRBD2; abundance: many; CDR3nt: TGTGCCAGCACCCGGGATAGCGGGAAAAACGGGGAGCTGTTTTTT; CDR3aa: CASTRDSGKNGELFF
j_gene: TRBJ1-2; v_gene: TRBV12-3/TRBV12-4; d_gene: -; abundance: many; CDR3nt: TGTGCCAGCAGTTTGTTGTTAAGTCGCTCCCATAACTATGGCTACACCTTC; CDR3aa: CASSLLLSRSHNYGYTF
j_gene: TRBJ2-7; v_gene: TRBV29-1; d_gene: TRBD1; abundance: few; CDR3nt: TGCAGCTCCGGGACAGGCCCTACGGACGAGCAGTACTTC; CDR3aa: CSSGTGPTDEQYF
j_gene: TRBJ1-2; v_gene: TRBV7-9; d_gene: TRBD1; abundance: -; CDR3nt: TGTGCCAGCAGCCCACAGGGGGCGCAGGGCTACACCTTC; CDR3aa: CASSPQGAQGYTF
j_gene: TRBJ2-1; v_gene: TRBV7-2; d_gene: TRBD2; abundance: many; CDR3nt: TGTGCCAGCAGCTCCGAGCGGGGGTTATACAATGAGCAGTTCTTC; CDR3aa: CASSSERGLYNEQFF
j_gene: TRBJ2-6; v_gene: TRBV5-5; d_gene: TRBD1; abundance: -; CDR3nt: TGTGCCAGCAGCTTGGAGTTTACAGGGGAAGTCGCTGGGGCCAACGTCCTGACTTTC; CDR3aa: CASSLEFTGEVAGANVLTF